Listed below are T cell receptor beta chains from one sample, sequenced in a study of technical replicates of blood from a handful of donors. The repertoire was sequenced with immunoSEQ multiplex PCR; TCRdb's copy has only in-frame clones and lacks some. The repertoire holds about 97,000 clones, under 96% seen once, with roughly 0.19% in the top ten. Sequencing input: T cells isolated from PBMCs. All receptors derive from a human donor in good health. Both conserved end residues are part of each CDR3. The order of the fields is J gene, V gene, clone size, D gene, CDR3 protein, CDR3 DNA. D genes are given only for firm matches. Clone size, where shown, is once, few, many, or a class for clones that have expanded.

J: TRBJ1-2
V: TRBV27
size: NA
D: NA
CDR3: CASSFIRSGHYGYTF
DNA: TGTGCCAGCAGTTTCATTCGATCAGGGCACTATGGCTACACCTTC

J: TRBJ1-1
V: TRBV13
size: NA
D: NA
CDR3: CASSLGDRGKTEAFF
DNA: TGTGCCAGCAGCTTAGGGGATAGGGGGAAGACTGAAGCTTTCTTT

J: TRBJ2-7
V: TRBV19
size: NA
D: TRBD2
CDR3: CASSPGLATYEQYF
DNA: TGTGCCAGTAGTCCGGGACTAGCAACCTACGAGCAGTACTTC

J: TRBJ2-5
V: TRBV11-2
size: NA
D: TRBD1
CDR3: CASSWGTAETQYF
DNA: TGTGCCAGCAGCTGGGGGACAGCAGAGACCCAGTACTTC

J: TRBJ2-7
V: TRBV4-1
size: NA
D: TRBD2
CDR3: CASSHLSGGPSYEQYF
DNA: TGCGCCAGCAGCCATCTTAGCGGGGGACCGTCCTACGAGCAGTACTTC

J: TRBJ2-5
V: TRBV11-2
size: NA
D: TRBD2
CDR3: CASSSAPRGGRETQYF
DNA: TGTGCCAGCAGCTCGGCCCCCCGGGGGGGGCGGGAGACCCAGTACTTC

J: TRBJ1-4
V: TRBV6-5
size: once
D: NA
CDR3: CASNDGGFNEKLFF
DNA: TGTGCCAGCAACGACGGGGGTTTTAATGAAAAACTGTTTTTT

J: TRBJ1-3
V: TRBV28
size: NA
D: NA
CDR3: CASTPGVTKGPGNTIYF
DNA: TGTGCCAGCACTCCTGGGGTCACAAAGGGGCCCGGAAACACCATATATTTT

J: TRBJ1-6
V: TRBV6-5
size: NA
D: TRBD1
CDR3: CASSDRGSYNSPLHF
DNA: TGTGCCAGCAGCGACAGGGGCTCCTATAATTCACCCCTCCACTTT

J: TRBJ1-4
V: TRBV11-2
size: once
D: NA
CDR3: CASSLDVDRVNEKLFF
DNA: TGTGCCAGCAGCTTAGATGTTGACAGAGTGAATGAAAAACTGTTTTTT

J: TRBJ2-1
V: TRBV4-1
size: NA
D: TRBD2
CDR3: CASSHPGTSGNEQFF
DNA: TGCGCCAGCAGCCACCCCGGGACTAGTGGGAATGAGCAGTTCTTC

J: TRBJ2-2
V: TRBV27
size: NA
D: TRBD2
CDR3: CASSSTSGWGYTGELFF
DNA: TGTGCCAGCAGTTCGACTAGCGGGTGGGGATACACCGGGGAGCTGTTTTTT

J: TRBJ2-3
V: TRBV4-1
size: once
D: TRBD2
CDR3: CASRLAGEGTDTQYF
DNA: TGCGCCAGCAGACTAGCGGGAGAGGGCACAGATACGCAGTATTTT

J: TRBJ1-5
V: TRBV7-9
size: NA
D: TRBD1
CDR3: CASSLALGQGAVQPQHF
DNA: TGTGCCAGCAGCTTAGCGTTAGGACAGGGGGCTGTTCAGCCCCAGCATTTT

J: TRBJ1-1
V: TRBV18
size: NA
D: NA
CDR3: CASSPAGLGNTEAFF
DNA: TGTGCCAGCTCACCAGCAGGGTTAGGGAACACTGAAGCTTTCTTT

J: TRBJ1-1
V: TRBV7-8
size: NA
D: TRBD1
CDR3: CASSRRDRVLSTEAFF
DNA: TGTGCCAGCAGCCGCCGGGACAGGGTTTTGAGCACTGAAGCTTTCTTT

J: TRBJ2-2
V: TRBV29-1
size: NA
D: TRBD1
CDR3: CSAIGTGNTGELFF
DNA: TGCAGCGCAATAGGGACAGGGAATACCGGGGAGCTGTTTTTT

J: TRBJ2-7
V: TRBV20-1
size: NA
D: TRBD1
CDR3: CSAGQVYEQYF
DNA: TGCAGTGCTGGACAGGTCTACGAGCAGTACTTC

J: TRBJ2-1
V: TRBV28
size: NA
D: TRBD1
CDR3: CASSLTGQGTYNEQFF
DNA: TGTGCCAGCAGCCTAACTGGACAGGGTACCTACAATGAGCAGTTCTTC

J: TRBJ2-5
V: TRBV9
size: NA
D: NA
CDR3: CASSVGAETQYF
DNA: TGTGCCAGCAGCGTAGGAGCAGAGACCCAGTACTTC

J: TRBJ1-2
V: TRBV7-9
size: NA
D: NA
CDR3: CASSFPAIANYGYTF
DNA: TGTGCCAGCAGCTTCCCTGCGATAGCTAACTATGGCTACACCTTC

J: TRBJ2-2
V: TRBV9
size: once
D: NA
CDR3: CASSPPSGELFF
DNA: TGTGCCAGCAGCCCTCCCTCCGGGGAGCTGTTTTTT

J: TRBJ2-1
V: TRBV6-5
size: NA
D: TRBD2
CDR3: CASSYSASGVNEQFF
DNA: TGTGCCAGCAGTTACAGCGCTAGCGGGGTGAATGAGCAGTTCTTC

J: TRBJ1-1
V: TRBV19
size: NA
D: NA
CDR3: CASRQGRGTEAFF
DNA: TGTGCCAGTAGACAGGGCCGGGGCACTGAAGCTTTCTTT

J: TRBJ2-7
V: TRBV5-1
size: NA
D: TRBD2
CDR3: CASSFASGTYEQYF
DNA: TGCGCCAGCAGCTTTGCTAGCGGAACCTACGAGCAGTACTTC

J: TRBJ2-1
V: TRBV11-2
size: NA
D: NA
CDR3: CASSLIPMYAGALNEQFF
DNA: TGTGCCAGCAGCTTAATTCCTATGTATGCGGGGGCCCTAAATGAGCAGTTCTTC

J: TRBJ2-4
V: TRBV27
size: NA
D: TRBD1
CDR3: CASSPPPGTGKNIQYF
DNA: TGTGCCAGCAGTCCCCCCCCCGGGACAGGTAAAAACATTCAGTACTTC

J: TRBJ2-3
V: TRBV10-2
size: once
D: NA
CDR3: CASSEPYDTQYF
DNA: TGCGCCAGCAGTGAGCCTTATGATACGCAGTATTTT

J: TRBJ2-7
V: TRBV5-4
size: once
D: TRBD1
CDR3: CASSSTGGYEQYF
DNA: TGTGCCAGCAGCTCGACAGGGGGGTACGAGCAGTACTTC

J: TRBJ2-2
V: TRBV5-4
size: NA
D: TRBD2
CDR3: CASSLAGASNTGELFF
DNA: TGTGCCAGCAGCTTAGCGGGGGCCTCGAACACCGGGGAGCTGTTTTTT

J: TRBJ2-1
V: TRBV28
size: NA
D: NA
CDR3: CASNDPRAPSEEQFF
DNA: TGTGCCAGCAATGACCCCAGGGCCCCAAGCGAGGAGCAGTTCTTC

J: TRBJ2-7
V: TRBV6-6
size: NA
D: TRBD1
CDR3: CASRKERDSAYEQYF
DNA: TGTGCCAGCAGGAAGGAGAGGGACAGCGCCTACGAGCAGTACTTC

J: TRBJ2-1
V: TRBV6-5
size: NA
D: TRBD1
CDR3: CASKIQGTISNEQFF
DNA: TGTGCCAGCAAGATACAGGGGACAATCTCCAATGAGCAGTTCTTC

J: TRBJ1-5
V: TRBV4-1
size: NA
D: TRBD1
CDR3: CASSPIMDRGPYSNQPQHF
DNA: TGCGCCAGCAGCCCTATAATGGACAGGGGGCCATATAGCAATCAGCCCCAGCATTTT

J: TRBJ1-4
V: TRBV6-1
size: once
D: NA
CDR3: CASSEGGRPNEKLFF
DNA: TGTGCCAGCAGTGAAGGAGGGAGACCTAATGAAAAACTGTTTTTT

J: TRBJ2-5
V: TRBV28
size: NA
D: TRBD2
CDR3: CAGSGGAGETQYF
DNA: TGTGCCGGGTCCGGGGGGGCCGGGGAGACCCAGTACTTC

J: TRBJ2-2
V: TRBV7-3
size: NA
D: NA
CDR3: CASSLQSVSGELFF
DNA: TGTGCCAGCAGCTTACAGTCCGTCAGTGGGGAGCTGTTTTTT

J: TRBJ1-2
V: TRBV7-8
size: NA
D: TRBD1
CDR3: CASSTRGQGATNYGYTF
DNA: TGTGCCAGCAGCACGCGAGGACAGGGGGCTACGAACTATGGCTACACCTTC

J: TRBJ1-1
V: TRBV19
size: NA
D: NA
CDR3: CASSIGRVVTEAFF
DNA: TGTGCCAGTAGTATAGGGAGGGTAGTCACTGAAGCTTTCTTT

J: TRBJ2-1
V: TRBV9
size: NA
D: TRBD2
CDR3: CASSVTSGASEQFF
DNA: TGTGCCAGCAGCGTGACTAGCGGGGCGTCGGAGCAGTTCTTC

J: TRBJ1-1
V: TRBV2
size: NA
D: TRBD1
CDR3: CASSFPQQGMNTEAFF
DNA: TGTGCCAGCAGTTTTCCTCAACAGGGGATGAACACTGAAGCTTTCTTT

J: TRBJ2-5
V: TRBV11-1
size: NA
D: NA
CDR3: CASSLPDKETQYF
DNA: TGTGCCAGCAGCTTGCCGGACAAAGAGACCCAGTACTTC

J: TRBJ2-4
V: TRBV9
size: NA
D: TRBD1
CDR3: CASSATQGLKNIQYF
DNA: TGTGCCAGCAGCGCGACACAGGGGCTCAAAAACATTCAGTACTTC

J: TRBJ2-7
V: TRBV5-1
size: NA
D: TRBD1
CDR3: CASSLVQGTSYEQYF
DNA: TGCGCCAGCAGCTTGGTACAGGGGACAAGCTACGAGCAGTACTTC

J: TRBJ2-5
V: TRBV5-1
size: once
D: NA
CDR3: CASSLPGRRSVQETQYF
DNA: TGCGCCAGCAGCTTGCCCGGGAGAAGGTCCGTCCAAGAGACCCAGTACTTC

J: TRBJ1-4
V: TRBV27
size: NA
D: NA
CDR3: CASSQRTVSEKLFF
DNA: TGTGCCAGCAGTCAGCGGACGGTCTCGGAAAAACTGTTTTTT

J: TRBJ1-4
V: TRBV29-1
size: once
D: NA
CDR3: CSVTGKPNEKLFF
DNA: TGCAGCGTTACAGGGAAGCCTAATGAAAAACTGTTTTTT

J: TRBJ1-2
V: TRBV11-2
size: NA
D: NA
CDR3: CASSPGLPRDYGYTF
DNA: TGTGCCAGCAGCCCGGGACTCCCCAGAGACTATGGCTACACCTTC

J: TRBJ1-6
V: TRBV4-1
size: NA
D: NA
CDR3: CASSQPIERLAENSPLHF
DNA: TGCGCCAGCAGCCAACCGATCGAAAGACTGGCGGAGAATTCACCCCTCCACTTT

J: TRBJ2-1
V: TRBV7-3
size: NA
D: NA
CDR3: CASSLGAAHYNEQFF
DNA: TGTGCCAGCAGCTTGGGGGCGGCCCACTACAATGAGCAGTTCTTC

J: TRBJ2-4
V: TRBV18
size: NA
D: NA
CDR3: CASSPPGAFENIQYF
DNA: TGTGCCAGCTCACCACCGGGAGCTTTCGAAAACATTCAGTACTTC

J: TRBJ2-7
V: TRBV19
size: NA
D: NA
CDR3: CASSPHGQTFSYEQYF
DNA: TGTGCCAGTAGCCCCCATGGGCAGACATTTTCCTACGAGCAGTACTTC

J: TRBJ2-7
V: TRBV28
size: NA
D: NA
CDR3: CASSSPPIGGGPVYEQYF
DNA: TGTGCCAGCAGTTCACCCCCGATCGGCGGAGGGCCAGTATACGAGCAGTACTTC

J: TRBJ1-2
V: TRBV4-2
size: NA
D: NA
CDR3: CASSPGEARGGYTF
DNA: TGTGCCAGCAGCCCCGGCGAAGCCCGAGGGGGCTACACCTTC

J: TRBJ2-6
V: TRBV11-3
size: NA
D: TRBD1
CDR3: CASSPIDRAGANVLTF
DNA: TGTGCCAGCAGCCCGATCGACAGGGCTGGGGCCAACGTCCTGACTTTC

J: TRBJ2-4
V: TRBV2
size: NA
D: NA
CDR3: CASRRGTIGAKNIQYF
DNA: TGTGCCAGCAGAAGAGGTACCATAGGTGCCAAAAACATTCAGTACTTC

J: TRBJ2-1
V: TRBV9
size: NA
D: TRBD1
CDR3: CASSVGGQGENEQFF
DNA: TGTGCCAGCAGCGTAGGGGGACAGGGTGAGAATGAGCAGTTCTTC

J: TRBJ2-2
V: TRBV27
size: once
D: TRBD1
CDR3: CASLGQGSRELFF
DNA: TGTGCCAGCCTCGGACAGGGCAGTAGGGAGCTGTTTTTT

J: TRBJ2-1
V: TRBV4-2
size: NA
D: TRBD2
CDR3: CASSPRGARIAGGQFF
DNA: TGTGCCAGCAGCCCCCGGGGGGCAAGAATAGCGGGAGGTCAGTTCTTC

J: TRBJ1-4
V: TRBV7-9
size: NA
D: TRBD1
CDR3: CASSLTGVQKLFF
DNA: TGTGCCAGCAGCTTAACAGGGGTGCAAAAACTGTTTTTT